This T cell receptor (beta chain) emerged from a study of T cell responses to AZD1222 COVID-19 vaccine. Study in general: Whether given at about 4 or about 12 weeks, second doses were pooled.

As regards this clone: Antigen specificity is unknown.

Points from the study as a whole: Only after the peak T cell response were repertoires sampled. Mostly white British, mostly female donors; authors suggested clonal diversity may be underestimated.

The data were produced by immunoSEQ multiplex PCR, yet TCRdb's version contains in-frame clones alone and is incomplete. The table lists fewer than 110,000 clones, roughly 90% of them singletons. Trimming cost V 4 bases and J 5 bases; bases outside gene matches: 12. Germline-derived CDR1 and CDR2 are SGDLS and YYNGEE. This CDR3 has 16 amino acids. The V and J genes are TRBV9 and TRBJ2-3, with TRBD2 matching 8 bases. The TCR was taken from an adult in good health. Here the sequenced sample was peripheral blood, taken on day 0 of AZD1222 vaccination. The CDR3 sequence: CASSPQEAGVLDTQYF. CDR3 nucleotide sequence: TGTGCCAGCAGCCCCCAGGAAGCGGGAGTATTAGATACGCAGTATTTT.